Described below is a single T cell receptor beta chain sequence and its context. The antigen remains undetermined. This sample's time point: sample taken at primary tumor resection. The study sequenced unsorted whole RNA from tumor, nontumor lung or frozen PBMC. The roughly 66 donors had untreated early-stage non-small cell lung cancer. Individual TCR cDNA molecules each bore their own unique molecular identifier. TCRdb reprocessed the 5' RACE reads with MiXCR, giving one entry per CDR3 protein. This table holds about 75,000 distinct CDR3 sequences, 10% to 15% found once. This sample is part of a study of spatial heterogeneity in lung cancer. Broader study findings: Blood showed ubiquitous tumor TCRs more often at resection than at routine follow-up.

This sequence originates from a male donor with early-stage non-small cell lung cancer. This specimen consisted of PBMCs, obtained at surgery.

Written as DNA, the CDR3 is TGTGCCAGCAGTTTATCCGCGATTTCACCCCTCCACTTT. It specifies CASSLSAISPLHF. The V and J genes are TRBV27 and TRBJ1-6; D remains unclear. V lost 0 bases, J lost 9 bases, and 6 bases lay in between. Germline CDR1 and CDR2: MNHEY and SMNVEV (reference sequence). This CDR3 has 13 amino acids.